The clone carrying this TCR beta chain was counted between two and nine times. The sample originates from a study of blood T cell repertoires in COVID-19. About the study: Researchers got acute and convalescent COVID-19 samples from the United States, Italy and Spain. T cells, B-cell-depleted T cells, or PBMCs provided the cDNA or gDNA that served as material.

V trimming: 0 bases; J trimming: 8 bases; junction bases outside the gene matches: 10. The CDR3 extends over 16 amino acids. Germline values: CDR1 LNHDA, CDR2 SQIVND (reference sequence). Original processing notes: From reference gene primer amplification, estimates of nucleated cell counts were derived. Repertoires were generated with immunoSEQ multiplex PCR, while TCRdb's copy carries only in-frame clones and drops some. V and J calls and clone size follow that table, whereas D and trimming were derived from the DNA. The table includes roughly 93,000 clones, approximately 90% detected once. The rearrangement joins TRBV19 to TRBJ1-2; 9 bases match TRBD1. Sequenced input: peripheral blood. The sequence was obtained from a man in his forties or fifties with acute or convalescent COVID-19. CDR3 protein: CASSIDPGQGRRGYTF. CDR3 bases: TGTGCCAGTAGTATAGATCCGGGACAGGGAAGGAGGGGCTACACCTTC.